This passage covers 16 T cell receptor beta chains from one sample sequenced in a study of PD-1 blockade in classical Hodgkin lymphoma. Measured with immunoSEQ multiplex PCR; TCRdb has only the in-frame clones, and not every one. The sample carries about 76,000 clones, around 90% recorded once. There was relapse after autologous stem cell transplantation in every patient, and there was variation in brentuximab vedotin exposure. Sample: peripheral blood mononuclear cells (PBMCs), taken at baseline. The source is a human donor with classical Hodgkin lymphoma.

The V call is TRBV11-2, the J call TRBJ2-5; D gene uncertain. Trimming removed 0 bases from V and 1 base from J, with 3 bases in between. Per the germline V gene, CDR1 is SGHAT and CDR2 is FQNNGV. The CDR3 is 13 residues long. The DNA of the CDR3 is TGTGCCAGCAGCTTAGAGCCCCAAGAGACCCAGTACTTC. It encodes CASSLEPQETQYF.

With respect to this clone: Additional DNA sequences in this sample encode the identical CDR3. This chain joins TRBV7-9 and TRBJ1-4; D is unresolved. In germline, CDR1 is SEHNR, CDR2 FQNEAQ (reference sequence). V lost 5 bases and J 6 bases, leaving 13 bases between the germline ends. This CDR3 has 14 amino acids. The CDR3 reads CASSPGLGDEKLFF. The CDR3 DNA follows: TGTGCCAGCAGCCCAGGATTGGGAGATGAAAAACTGTTTTTT.

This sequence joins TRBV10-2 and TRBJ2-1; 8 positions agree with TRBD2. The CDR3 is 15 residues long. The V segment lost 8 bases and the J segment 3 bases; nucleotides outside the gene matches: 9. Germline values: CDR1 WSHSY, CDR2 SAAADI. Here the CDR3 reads CASGWSGRDYNEQFF. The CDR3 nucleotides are TGCGCCAGCGGCTGGAGCGGGAGAGACTACAATGAGCAGTTCTTC.

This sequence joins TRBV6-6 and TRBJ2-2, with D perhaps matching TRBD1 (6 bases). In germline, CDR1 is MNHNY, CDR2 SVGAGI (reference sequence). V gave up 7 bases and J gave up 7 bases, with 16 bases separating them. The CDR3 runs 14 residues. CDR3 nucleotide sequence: TGTGCCAGCAACGGACGGGCAGGGGTCGGGGAGCTGTTTTTT. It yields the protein CASNGRAGVGELFF.

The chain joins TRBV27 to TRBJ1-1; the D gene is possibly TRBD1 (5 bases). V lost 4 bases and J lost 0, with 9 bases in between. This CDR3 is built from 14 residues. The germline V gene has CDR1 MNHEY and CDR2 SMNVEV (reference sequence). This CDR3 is CASSSTAMNTEAFF. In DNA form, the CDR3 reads TGTGCCAGCAGTTCGACAGCCATGAACACTGAAGCTTTCTTT.

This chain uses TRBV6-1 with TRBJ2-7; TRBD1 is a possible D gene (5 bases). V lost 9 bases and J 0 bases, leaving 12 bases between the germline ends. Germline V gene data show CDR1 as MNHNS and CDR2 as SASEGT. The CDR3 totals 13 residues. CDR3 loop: CASQGTSSYEQYF. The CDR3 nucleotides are TGTGCCAGTCAGGGAACGAGCTCCTACGAGCAGTACTTC.

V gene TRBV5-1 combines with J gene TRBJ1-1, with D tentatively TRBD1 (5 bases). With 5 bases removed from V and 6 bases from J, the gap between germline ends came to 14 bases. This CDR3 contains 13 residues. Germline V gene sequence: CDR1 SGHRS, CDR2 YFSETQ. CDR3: CASRYDSDPEAFF. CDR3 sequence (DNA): TGCGCCAGCAGGTATGACAGCGACCCTGAAGCTTTCTTT.

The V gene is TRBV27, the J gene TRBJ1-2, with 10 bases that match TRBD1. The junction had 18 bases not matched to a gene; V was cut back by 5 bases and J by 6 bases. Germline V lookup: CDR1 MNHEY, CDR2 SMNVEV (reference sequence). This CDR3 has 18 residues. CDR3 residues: CASSPIAPWTGGEDGYTF. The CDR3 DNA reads TGTGCCAGCAGTCCTATAGCCCCCTGGACAGGGGGAGAAGATGGCTACACCTTC.

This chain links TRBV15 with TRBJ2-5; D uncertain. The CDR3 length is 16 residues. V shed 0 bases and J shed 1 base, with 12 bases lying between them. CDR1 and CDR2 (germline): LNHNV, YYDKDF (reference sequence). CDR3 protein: CATSRERAGIQETQYF. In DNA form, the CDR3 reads TGTGCCACCAGCAGAGAAAGGGCAGGAATCCAAGAGACCCAGTACTTC. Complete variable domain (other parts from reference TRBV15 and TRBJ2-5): DAMVIQNPRYQVTQFGKPVTLSCSQTLNHNVMYWYQQKSSQAPKLLFHYYDKDFNNEADTPDNFQSRRPNTSFCFLDIRSPGLGDTAMYLCATSRERAGIQETQYFGPGTRLLVL.

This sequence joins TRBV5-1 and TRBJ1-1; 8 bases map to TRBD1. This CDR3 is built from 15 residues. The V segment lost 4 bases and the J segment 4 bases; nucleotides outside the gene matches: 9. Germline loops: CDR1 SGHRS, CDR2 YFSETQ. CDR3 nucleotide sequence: TGCGCCAGCAGCCCGCGGACAGGGTTGAGCACTGAAGCTTTCTTT. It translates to CASSPRTGLSTEAFF.

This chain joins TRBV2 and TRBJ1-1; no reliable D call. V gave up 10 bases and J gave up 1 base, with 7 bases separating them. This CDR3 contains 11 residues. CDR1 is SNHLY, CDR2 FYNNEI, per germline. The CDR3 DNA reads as TGTGCCACCACACCGAACACTGAAGCTTTCTTT. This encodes CATTPNTEAFF.

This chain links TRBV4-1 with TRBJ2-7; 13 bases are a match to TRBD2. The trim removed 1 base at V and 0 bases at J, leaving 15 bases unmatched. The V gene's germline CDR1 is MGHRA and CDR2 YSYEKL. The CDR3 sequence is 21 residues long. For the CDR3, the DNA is TGCGCCAGCAGCCAAGGGCTCGGCGGACTAGCGGGAGTCGCGGTCTCCTACGAGCAGTACTTC. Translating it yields CASSQGLGGLAGVAVSYEQYF.

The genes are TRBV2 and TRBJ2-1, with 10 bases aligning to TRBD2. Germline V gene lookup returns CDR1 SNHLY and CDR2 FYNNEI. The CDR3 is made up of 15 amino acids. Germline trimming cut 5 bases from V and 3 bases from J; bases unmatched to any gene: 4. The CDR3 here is CASSTRTSGYNEQFF. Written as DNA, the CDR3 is TGTGCCAGCAGTACAAGGACTAGCGGCTACAATGAGCAGTTCTTC.

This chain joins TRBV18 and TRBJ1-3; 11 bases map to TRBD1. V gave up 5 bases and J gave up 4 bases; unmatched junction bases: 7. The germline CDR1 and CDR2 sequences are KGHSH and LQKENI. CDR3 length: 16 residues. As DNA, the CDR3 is TGTGCCAGCTCAAAACGGGACAGGGGGGCCGGAAACACCATATATTTT. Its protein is CASSKRDRGAGNTIYF.

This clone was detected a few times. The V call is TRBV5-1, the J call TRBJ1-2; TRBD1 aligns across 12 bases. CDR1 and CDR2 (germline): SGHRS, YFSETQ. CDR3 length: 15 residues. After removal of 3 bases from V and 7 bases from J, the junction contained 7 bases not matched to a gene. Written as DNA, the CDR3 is TGCGCCAGCAGCTCTGGGACAGGGGGCGCAGGTGGCTACACCTTC. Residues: CASSSGTGGAGGYTF.

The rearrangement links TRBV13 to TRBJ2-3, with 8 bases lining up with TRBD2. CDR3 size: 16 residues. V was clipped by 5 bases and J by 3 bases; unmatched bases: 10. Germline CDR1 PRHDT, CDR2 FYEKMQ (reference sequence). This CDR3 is CASSLMGVAGTDTQYF. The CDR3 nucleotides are TGTGCCAGCAGCCTGATGGGGGTAGCGGGAACAGATACGCAGTATTTT.